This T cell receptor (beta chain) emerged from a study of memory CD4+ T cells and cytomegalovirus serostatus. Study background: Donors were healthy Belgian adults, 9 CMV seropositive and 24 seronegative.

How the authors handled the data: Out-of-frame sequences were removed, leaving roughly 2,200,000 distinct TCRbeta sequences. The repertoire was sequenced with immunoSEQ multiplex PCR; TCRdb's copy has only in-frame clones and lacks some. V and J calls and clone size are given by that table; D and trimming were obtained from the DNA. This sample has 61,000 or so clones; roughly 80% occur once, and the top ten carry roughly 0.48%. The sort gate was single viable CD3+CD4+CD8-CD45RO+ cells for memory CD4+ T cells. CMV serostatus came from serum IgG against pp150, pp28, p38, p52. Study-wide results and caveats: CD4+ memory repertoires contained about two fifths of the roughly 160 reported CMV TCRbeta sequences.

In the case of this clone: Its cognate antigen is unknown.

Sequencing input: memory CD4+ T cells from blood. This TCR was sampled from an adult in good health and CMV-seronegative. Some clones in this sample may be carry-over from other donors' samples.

In DNA, the CDR3 is TGTGCCAGCAGCTTGGAACTAGGGGAGACCCAGTACTTC. As protein: CASSLELGETQYF. The chain has TRBV5-6 and TRBJ2-5; tentative D call: TRBD2 (5 bases). Trimming cost V 0 bases and J 5 bases, with 8 bases left between them. CDR1 is SGHDT, CDR2 YYEEEE, per germline. This CDR3 is 13 amino acids long.